This entry describes one T cell receptor beta chain. Germline CDR1 is MNHEY and CDR2 is SMNVEV (reference sequence). This CDR3 contains 16 residues. This sample stems from a study of CXCR3-negative and CXCR3-positive naive CD8 T cells. Study-wide context: The total count of TRB reads reached 120 million to 150 million, and each library contributed about 1.5 +/- 0.3 million.

UMI labels and 5' RACE were used to prepare the TRB cDNA libraries. TCRdb derives one entry per CDR3 protein from the 5' RACE reads, leaving out DNA. Its table lists about 90,000 distinct CDR3 sequences. The clonotype comes from a human donor in good health. Some clones in this sample may be carry-over from other donors' samples. This rearrangement joins TRBV27 to TRBJ1-5; lacking DNA, the TRBD1 call made by TCRdb goes unchecked. Sample: naive CXCR3- CD8+ T cells from blood. Subset defined: CD45RO-CCR7+CD27+CD95- naive CD8+ T cells lacking CXCR3 (TNR3-). The CDR3 here is CASSPLGGGSNQPQHF.